These 13 T cell receptor beta chains share one sample of origin, sequenced in a study of T cells after yellow fever vaccination. TCRdb re-called the 5' RACE reads through MiXCR, storing one row per CDR3 protein. The sample has about 340,000 distinct CDR3 sequences, 4% seen once. The sample here was PBMCs, taken 5 days after the yellow fever booster vaccination. These receptors all come from a man aged 18 to 29 who received the YFV17D yellow fever vaccine.

This clonotype has a count of ten or more. The chain carries TRBV20-1 and TRBJ2-3, with D possibly being TRBD2 (7 bases). The CDR3 is 12 residues long. Per germline, CDR1 DFQATT and CDR2 SNEGSKA (reference sequence). V dropped 6 bases and J dropped 8 bases, with 15 bases sitting between them. CDR3 amino acids: CSAYGGAGTQYF. For the CDR3, the DNA is TGCAGTGCCTATGGGGGGGCCGGTACGCAGTATTTT.

This clonotype was recorded many times. The J gene is TRBJ1-2, the V gene TRBV7-2; D is undetermined. V lost 5 bases, J lost 8 bases, and 9 bases lay in between. This CDR3 is 11 amino acids long. Germline CDR1 SGHTA, CDR2 FQGNSA. CDR3 nucleotide sequence: TGTGCCAGCAGCCCCGGCCAGGGCTACACCTTC. The encoded protein is CASSPGQGYTF.

Only a few counts were recorded for this clonotype. Written as DNA, the CDR3 is TGTGCCAGCAGCTTGGGACAGGCTATGAACACTGAAGCTTTCTTT. It encodes CASSLGQAMNTEAFF. The chain employs TRBV7-6 and TRBJ1-1; 8 bases are shared with TRBD1. CDR3 length: 15 residues. With V trimmed by 3 bases and J by 0 bases, 3 bases remained unmatched. The germline CDR1 and CDR2 sequences are SGHVS and FNYEAQ.

The V gene is TRBV7-2, the J gene TRBJ2-4; D is possibly TRBD2 (5 bases). Trimming stripped 4 bases from V and 6 bases from J, with 19 bases between. Germline V gene lookup returns CDR1 SGHTA and CDR2 FQGNSA. The CDR3 consists of 16 residues. The CDR3: CASSSGLGVLGNIQYF. CDR3 nucleotides: TGTGCCAGCAGCTCAGGACTTGGGGTACTCGGAAACATTCAGTACTTC.

The chain has TRBV7-2 and TRBJ2-1; D gene unclear. V lost 2 bases and J 7 bases, leaving 3 bases between the germline ends. Per germline, CDR1 SGHTA and CDR2 FQGNSA. The length of the CDR3 is 11 residues. This CDR3 is CASSLMNEQFF. CDR3 in DNA: TGTGCCAGCAGCTTAATGAATGAGCAGTTCTTC.

This clonotype was picked up a small number of times. This rearrangement joins TRBV7-2 to TRBJ2-2; the D gene is possibly TRBD2 (6 bases). This CDR3 region has 12 residues. The germline gives CDR1 SGHTA, CDR2 FQGNSA. V lost 5 bases and J 13 bases, leaving 14 bases between the germline ends. The CDR3 DNA follows: TGTGCCAGCAGCCCACTGGAGGGCGCGCTGTTTTTT. Encoded protein: CASSPLEGALFF.

This clonotype was recorded at least ten times. J is TRBJ1-6 and V is TRBV11-1; D gene uncertain. The CDR3 totals 12 residues. Trimming took 4 bases from V and 5 from J, leaving 3 bases between them. Germline V gene sequence: CDR1 SGHAT, CDR2 FQDESV (reference sequence). CDR3 nucleotide sequence: TGTGCCAGCAGCTCAAATAATTCACCCCTCCACTTT. It translates to CASSSNNSPLHF.

This clonotype was seen ten or more times. The gene calls are TRBV18 and TRBJ1-5; TRBD1 might be the D (6 bases). The ends were cut back, 1 base at V and 7 bases at J, with 14 bases in the middle. The CDR3 consists of 15 residues. The germline V gene has CDR1 KGHSH and CDR2 LQKENI. CDR3 sequence reads: CASSPHNRAGQPQHF. In nucleotides, the CDR3 is TGTGCCAGCTCACCACATAACAGGGCGGGCCAGCCCCAGCATTTT. Supplemented by reference TRBV18 and TRBJ1-5, the full variable domain reads NAGVMQNPRHLVRRRGQEARLRCSPMKGHSHVYWYRQLPEEGLKFMVYLQKENIIDESGMPKERFSAEFPKEGPSILRIQQVVRGDSAAYFCASSPHNRAGQPQHFGDGTRLSIL.

This clonotype was detected a few times. The chain recombines TRBV6-1 with TRBJ1-1, with a tentative D call TRBD1 (5 bases). Trimming removed 3 bases from V and 1 base from J, with 15 bases in between. The CDR3 consists of 16 residues. The germline CDR1 and CDR2 sequences are MNHNS and SASEGT. CDR3: CASSEGHGTANTEAFF. The CDR3 bases are TGTGCCAGCAGTGAGGGTCATGGGACGGCGAACACTGAAGCTTTCTTT.

The chain links TRBV6-5 to TRBJ2-1; TRBD2 agrees at 9 bases. Germline V gene sequence: CDR1 MNHEY, CDR2 SVGAGI. CDR3 size: 14 residues. The V gene end was trimmed by 2 bases and the J gene end by 7 bases; junction bases not matched to a gene: 3. The chain's CDR3 is CASSYGGGVNEQFF. CDR3 DNA sequence: TGTGCCAGCAGTTACGGCGGGGGGGTAAATGAGCAGTTCTTC.

This clonotype was detected only a few times. The V call is TRBV19, the J call TRBJ1-5, with D unresolved. The CDR3 is 16 residues long. CDR1 is LNHDA and CDR2 is SQIVND in the germline V gene (reference sequence). V was cut by 3 bases and J by 0 bases, with 12 bases left in between. The CDR3 loop is CASSMRPGPSNQPQHF. The CDR3, as DNA: TGTGCCAGTAGTATGAGGCCCGGACCTAGCAATCAGCCCCAGCATTTT.

CDR3 protein: CASSDYQGWTEAFF. CDR3 coding DNA: TGCGCCAGCAGTGACTACCAGGGGTGGACTGAAGCTTTCTTT. The rearrangement uses TRBV10-2 and TRBJ1-1; a weak D match, TRBD1 (6 bases). The V and J ends lost 3 bases and 5 bases respectively, with 13 bases between them. The CDR3 contains 14 residues. Germline-derived CDR1 and CDR2 are WSHSY and SAAADI.

This clonotype showed up many times. The gene calls are TRBV7-2 and TRBJ1-5; D might be TRBD1 (5 bases). Germline values: CDR1 SGHTA, CDR2 FQGNSA. Trimming removed 1 base from V and 0 bases from J, with 13 bases in between. The CDR3 consists of 17 residues. The CDR3 DNA reads TGTGCCAGCAGCTTAGAGGCGACAGTTCTTAGCAATCAGCCCCAGCATTTT. It is translated as CASSLEATVLSNQPQHF.